These T cell receptor beta chains were read from a single sample in a study of shared T cell receptors in the human thymus. The assay was immunoSEQ multiplex PCR, and TCRdb's table has in-frame clones only and misses some. The sample carries about 660,000 clones, about 90% recorded once. These same data were also listed under a study on human thymus T cells.

Source material: thymocytes. The origin of the receptors is a boy younger than two with a congenital heart defect. Each CDR3 is given with its conserved first and last residue. The order of the fields is clone size, D gene, J gene, V gene, CDR3 DNA, CDR3 protein. A D gene is named only where the DNA matches it firmly. Some rows mark clone size as missing; the rest say once, few, many or name a class of expanded clone.

>once|TRBD2|TRBJ2-1|TRBV28
TGTGCCAGCAGGACCGGGACTAGGAGTCACCTGCAGAATGAGCAGTTCTTC
CASRTGTRSHLQNEQFF
>.|.|TRBJ2-7|TRBV14
TGTGCCAGCAGCCAAGCAGGAAGCTCCTACGAGCAGTACTTC
CASSQAGSSYEQYF
>.|TRBD2|TRBJ2-1|TRBV27
TGTGCCAGCAGTTTGTGGACTAGCAAAAATGAGCAGTTCTTC
CASSLWTSKNEQFF
>once|TRBD1|TRBJ1-1|TRBV2
TGTGCCAGCAGTTGGGACAGGTTTGGGTTGAACACTGAAGCTTTCTTT
CASSWDRFGLNTEAFF
>.|TRBD1|TRBJ1-2|TRBV5-1
TGCGCCAGCAGCACACGGGACAGCCTTAACTATGGCTACACCTTC
CASSTRDSLNYGYTF
>few|TRBD2|TRBJ2-3|TRBV5-4
TGTGCCAGCAGCTTGTTCGATGGCGGGAGGAACACTAGCACAGATACGCAGTATTTT
CASSLFDGGRNTSTDTQYF
>once|TRBD1|TRBJ1-4|TRBV4-1
TGCGCCAGCAGCCCGGAATTACAGGGGGCAAAACTGTTTTTT
CASSPELQGAKLFF
>few|.|TRBJ2-1|TRBV28
TGTGCCAGCACCAAAAAAACCGGGACTCCCTACAATGAGCAGTTCTTC
CASTKKTGTPYNEQFF
>.|TRBD1|TRBJ1-5|TRBV28
TGTGCCAGCAGTTCCCCGACAGGGATAAATCAGCCCCAGCATTTT
CASSSPTGINQPQHF
>.|.|TRBJ1-1|TRBV9
TGTGCCAGCAGCTTTGTTGACAGGCCCCTCATGAACACTGAAGCTTTCTTT
CASSFVDRPLMNTEAFF
>.|TRBD1|TRBJ2-7|TRBV5-1
TGCGCCAGCAGCTGGGCGACAGGGACAAACCACTACGAGCAGTACTTC
CASSWATGTNHYEQYF
>.|.|TRBJ2-3|TRBV14
TGTGCCAGCAGCCAAGATTGGCACACTACAACAGATACGCAGTATTTT
CASSQDWHTTTDTQYF
>.|TRBD2|TRBJ2-1|TRBV7-2
TGTGCCAGCAGCTTATCCGGGAGGATGTGCAATGAGCAGTTCTTC
CASSLSGRMCNEQFF
>once|.|TRBJ1-4|TRBV4-3
TGCGCCAGCAGCCCTCGAGGACGGGGAACTAATGAAAAACTGTTTTTT
CASSPRGRGTNEKLFF
>.|TRBD2|TRBJ2-2|TRBV14
TGTGCCAGCAGCCAAGAGTTTACTAGCGGGGGGGCCGTTACGGCCGGGGAGCTGTTTTTT
CASSQEFTSGGAVTAGELFF
>.|.|TRBJ2-7|TRBV11-2
TGTGCCAGCAGCCCCCACGTCCTATACGAGCAGTACTTC
CASSPHVLYEQYF
>.|TRBD2|TRBJ2-3|TRBV5-4
TGTGCCAGCAGCTTGGGATACAGCGGGATGACAGATACGCAGTATTTT
CASSLGYSGMTDTQYF
>.|.|TRBJ2-1|TRBV28
TGTGCCAGCACCCAGGATAGCGGCCACAATGAGCAGTTCTTC
CASTQDSGHNEQFF
>few|.|TRBJ1-4|TRBV6-6
TGTGCCAGCAGTTACTCGATTAAAGGGGCATTAGAAAAACTGTTTTTT
CASSYSIKGALEKLFF
>.|.|TRBJ2-1|TRBV6-5
TGTGCCAGCAGTTACGGGCAGGGTAGAGGTGAGCAGTTCTTC
CASSYGQGRGEQFF
>.|.|TRBJ1-5|TRBV23-1
TGCGCCAGCAGTCATTGGGAGGACCAGGGTCAGCCCCAGCATTTT
CASSHWEDQGQPQHF
>.|.|TRBJ1-4|TRBV9
TGTGCCAGCAGCCTTGGGGCGCCTAATGAAAAACTGTTTTTT
CASSLGAPNEKLFF
>.|TRBD1|TRBJ2-3|TRBV7-2
TGTGCCAGCAACGGACAGGGTACGCAGTATTTT
CASNGQGTQYF
>.|TRBD2|TRBJ2-5|TRBV7-8
TGTGCCAGCAGCTCGGGACTAGCGGGGGACACCATCCTCCAAGAGACCCAGTACTTC
CASSSGLAGDTILQETQYF
>.|TRBD1|TRBJ1-5|TRBV4-1
TGCGCCAGCAGCCCCCGGGACAGGGGTTTTTGGCAGCCCCAGCATTTT
CASSPRDRGFWQPQHF
>.|TRBD1|TRBJ1-1|TRBV28
TGTGCCAGCAGTTTATATAAAGGACAGGTCATGAACACTGAAGCTTTCTTT
CASSLYKGQVMNTEAFF
>.|.|TRBJ1-2|TRBV12-5
TGTGCTAGTGGTTTGGTTGAGCGTAACTATGGCTACACCTTC
CASGLVERNYGYTF
>.|TRBD2|TRBJ2-7|TRBV27
TGTGCCAGCAGTCTCCTCGTCAGGACTAGCGGTTCCTACGAGCAGTACTTC
CASSLLVRTSGSYEQYF
>.|.|TRBJ1-5|TRBV19
TGTGCCAGTAGTATAGTAGGCGGCCGTCATAGCAATCAGCCCCAGCATTTT
CASSIVGGRHSNQPQHF
>few|.|TRBJ1-1|TRBV12-5
TGTGCTAGTGGTTTGGTAACAGAGAACACTGAAGCTTTCTTT
CASGLVTENTEAFF
>.|.|TRBJ2-1|TRBV25-1
TGTGCCAGCAGAGGCCGAGGGGGCTACAATGAGCAGTTCTTC
CASRGRGGYNEQFF
>.|TRBD1|TRBJ1-2|TRBV5-6
TGTGCCAGCAGCTTAATGACAGGGGGGGGCGGCTACACCTTC
CASSLMTGGGGYTF
>.|TRBD2|TRBJ2-2|TRBV5-1
TGCGCCAGCAGCTTGAGGAGCGGGAGTACCGGGGAGCTGTTTTTT
CASSLRSGSTGELFF
>.|.|TRBJ1-4|TRBV6-5
TGTGCCAGCAGTTACTCAGACAGGAGAAATGAAAAACTGTTTTTT
CASSYSDRRNEKLFF